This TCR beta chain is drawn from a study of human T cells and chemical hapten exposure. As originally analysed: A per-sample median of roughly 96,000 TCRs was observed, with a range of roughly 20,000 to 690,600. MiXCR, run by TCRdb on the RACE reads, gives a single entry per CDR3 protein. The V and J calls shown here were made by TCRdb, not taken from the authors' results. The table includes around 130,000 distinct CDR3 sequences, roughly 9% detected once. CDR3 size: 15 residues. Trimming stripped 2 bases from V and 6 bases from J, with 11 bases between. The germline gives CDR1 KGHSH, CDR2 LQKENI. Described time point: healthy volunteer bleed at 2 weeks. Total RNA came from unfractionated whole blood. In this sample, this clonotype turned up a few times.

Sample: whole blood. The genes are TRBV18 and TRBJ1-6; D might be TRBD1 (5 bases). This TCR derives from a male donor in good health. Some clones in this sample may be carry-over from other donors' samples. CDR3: CASSPNRQTNSPLHF. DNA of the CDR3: TGTGCCAGCTCACCAAACAGGCAGACTAATTCACCCCTCCACTTT.